The clone carrying this T cell receptor (beta chain) was counted at least ten times. What it binds is not known. The sample originates from a study of T cells in Graves' hyperthyroidism and ophthalmopathy. Study-wide results and caveats: Onset of ophthalmopathy came a median 6.5 months after the model predicted it. Blood also contained most expanded thyroid clonotypes above 0.001.

Diagnoses used clinical symptoms, serum thyroxine and TRAb, thyroid ultrasound and orbital computed tomography. The CDR3 length is 13 residues. Germline V lookup: CDR1 MDHEN, CDR2 SYDVKM. The germline V and J ends were trimmed by 8 bases and 5 bases, with 12 bases remaining between them. From RNA transcripts, TCR beta CDR3 regions were amplified. TCR CDR3 regions were first amplified by RT-PCR with HTBI primers. One entry per CDR3 protein, called by TCRdb with MiXCR from the multiplex PCR reads. The profile shows about 250,000 distinct CDR3 sequences, roughly a quarter of them singletons. This sequence originates from a woman aged 40 to 50 with Graves' ophthalmopathy. The specimen sequenced was blood. The gene calls are TRBV28 and TRBJ2-2, with no clear D. CDR3 sequence (DNA): TGTGCCAGCGCTTCCCAAGAGACCGGGGAGCTGTTTTTT. It codes for CASASQETGELFF.